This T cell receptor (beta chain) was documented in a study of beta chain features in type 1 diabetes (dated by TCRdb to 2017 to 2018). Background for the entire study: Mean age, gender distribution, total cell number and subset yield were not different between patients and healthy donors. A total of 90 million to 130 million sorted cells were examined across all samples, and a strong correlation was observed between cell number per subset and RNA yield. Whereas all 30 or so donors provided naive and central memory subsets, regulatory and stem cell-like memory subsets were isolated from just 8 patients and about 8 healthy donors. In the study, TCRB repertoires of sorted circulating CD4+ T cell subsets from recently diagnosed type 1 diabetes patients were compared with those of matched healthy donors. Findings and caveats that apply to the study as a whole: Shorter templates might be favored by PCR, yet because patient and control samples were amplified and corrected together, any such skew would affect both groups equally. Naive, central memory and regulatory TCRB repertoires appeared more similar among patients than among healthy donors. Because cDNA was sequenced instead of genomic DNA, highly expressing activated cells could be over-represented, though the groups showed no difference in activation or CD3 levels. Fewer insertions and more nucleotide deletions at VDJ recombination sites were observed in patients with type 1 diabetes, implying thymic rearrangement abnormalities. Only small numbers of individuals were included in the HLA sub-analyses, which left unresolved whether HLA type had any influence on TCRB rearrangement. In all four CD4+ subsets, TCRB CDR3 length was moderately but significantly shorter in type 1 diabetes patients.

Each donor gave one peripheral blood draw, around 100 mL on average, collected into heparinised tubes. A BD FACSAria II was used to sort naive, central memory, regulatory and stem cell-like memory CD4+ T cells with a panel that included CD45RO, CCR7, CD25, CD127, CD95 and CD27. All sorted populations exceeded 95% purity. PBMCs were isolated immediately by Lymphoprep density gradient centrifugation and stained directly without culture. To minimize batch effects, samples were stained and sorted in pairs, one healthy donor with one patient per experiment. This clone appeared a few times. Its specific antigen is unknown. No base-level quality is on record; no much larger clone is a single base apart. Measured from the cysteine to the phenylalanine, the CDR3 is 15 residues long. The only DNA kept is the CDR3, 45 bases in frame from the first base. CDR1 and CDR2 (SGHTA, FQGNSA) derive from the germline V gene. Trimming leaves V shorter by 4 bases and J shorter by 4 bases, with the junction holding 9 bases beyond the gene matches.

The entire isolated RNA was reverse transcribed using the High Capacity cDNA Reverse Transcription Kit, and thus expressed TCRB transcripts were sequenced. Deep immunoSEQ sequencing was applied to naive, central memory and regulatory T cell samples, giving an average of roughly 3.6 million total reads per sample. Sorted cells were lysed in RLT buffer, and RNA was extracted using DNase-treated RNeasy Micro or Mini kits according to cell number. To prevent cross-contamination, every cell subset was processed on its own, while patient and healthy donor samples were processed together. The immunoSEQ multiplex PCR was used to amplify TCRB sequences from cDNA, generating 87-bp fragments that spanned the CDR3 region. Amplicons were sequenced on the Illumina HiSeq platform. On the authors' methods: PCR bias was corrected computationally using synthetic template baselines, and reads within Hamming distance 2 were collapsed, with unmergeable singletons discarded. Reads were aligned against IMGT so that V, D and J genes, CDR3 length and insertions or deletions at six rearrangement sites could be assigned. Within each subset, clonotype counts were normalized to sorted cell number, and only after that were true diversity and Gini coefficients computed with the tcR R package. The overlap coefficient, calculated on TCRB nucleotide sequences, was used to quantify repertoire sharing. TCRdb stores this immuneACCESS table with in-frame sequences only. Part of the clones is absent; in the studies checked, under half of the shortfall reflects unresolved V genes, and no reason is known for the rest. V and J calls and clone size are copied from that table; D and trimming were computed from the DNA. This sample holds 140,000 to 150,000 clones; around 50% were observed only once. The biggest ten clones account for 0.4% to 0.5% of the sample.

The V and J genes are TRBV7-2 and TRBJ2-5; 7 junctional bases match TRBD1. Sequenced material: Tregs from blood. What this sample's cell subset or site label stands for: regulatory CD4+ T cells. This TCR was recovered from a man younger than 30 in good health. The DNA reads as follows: TGTGCCAGCAGCTCCTTGGGCACAGGGGTAGAGACCCAGTACTTC. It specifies CASSSLGTGVETQYF.